This T cell receptor beta chain was observed in a study of cytomegalovirus exposure and HLA in healthy donors. Broader study findings: The analysis excluded some indistinguishable V segments, including TRBV6-2 and TRBV6-3. An apparent linkage of common viral pathogens to several of the most significant clusters emerged in a later analysis. Most TCR sequences showed up rarely, but some public TCRs showed up in many donors.

When sampled, the donors appeared nominally healthy, though they likely had unrecorded immune exposures. Germline V gives CDR1 MNHNY, CDR2 SVGAGI (reference sequence). The length of the CDR3 is 14 residues. Deletions cut 4 bases from V and 0 bases from J, with 6 bases between. With 60 Vbeta and 13 Jbeta primers, the PCR was carried out. The assay was immunoSEQ multiplex PCR, and TCRdb's table has in-frame clones only and misses some. In the table there are under 200,000 clones, approximately 82% of which are singletons. A few counts support this clone. Its antigen is unidentified. This chain links TRBV6-6 with TRBJ2-2; D might be TRBD2 (6 bases). This receptor was taken from a male donor in good health and CMV-seronegative. Sample: PBMCs. The CDR3 bases are TGTGCCAGCAGTTGGACTACGAACACCGGGGAGCTGTTTTTT. Protein sequence: CASSWTTNTGELFF.